The next 16 T cell receptor beta chains were all read from a single sample in a study of immune evolution from preneoplasia to lung adenocarcinoma. Measured with immunoSEQ multiplex PCR; TCRdb has only the in-frame clones, and not every one. Of about 3,200 clones listed, 80% are singletons. Sample: FFPE adjacent normal lung tissue. The receptors stem from a donor at least 70 years old with lung adenocarcinoma.

This clone was detected a few times. The J gene is TRBJ2-6, the V gene TRBV10-3; D gene ambiguous. Trimming left V 11 bases short and J 0 bases short, with 20 bases between. This CDR3 is 17 amino acids long. Per germline, CDR1 ENHRY and CDR2 SYGVKD. Here the CDR3 DNA reads TGTGCCTCCCACGGAACGTCCACGCACTCTGGGGCCAACGTCCTGACTTTC. Residues: CASHGTSTHSGANVLTF.

The chain uses TRBV19 and TRBJ2-7; a weak D match, TRBD1 (5 bases). Trimming cost V 5 bases and J 4 bases, with 12 bases left between them. There are 13 residues in the CDR3. Germline loops: CDR1 LNHDA, CDR2 SQIVND (reference sequence). CDR3 bases: TGTGCCAGTAGTGTTGGGGCCAGGTACGAGCAGTACTTC. Protein product: CASSVGARYEQYF.

The chain uses TRBV30 and TRBJ1-5, with TRBD1 identical over 7 bases. The germline V gene has CDR1 GTSNPN and CDR2 SVGIG (reference sequence). The V segment lost 2 bases and the J segment 5 bases; nucleotides outside the gene matches: 9. The CDR3 runs to 15 residues. CDR3: CAWSIGTVFDQPQHF. The CDR3 DNA is TGTGCCTGGAGTATAGGGACAGTCTTTGATCAGCCCCAGCATTTT.

The CDR3 sequence: CASSIVGQGKGNTIYF. DNA of the CDR3: TGTGCCAGTAGTATAGTGGGACAGGGTAAAGGAAACACCATATATTTT. This chain connects TRBV19 to TRBJ1-3, with 9 bases identical to TRBD1. The trim removed 1 base at V and 4 bases at J, leaving 5 bases unmatched. Germline CDR1 and CDR2: LNHDA and SQIVND (reference sequence). The CDR3 covers 16 residues.

In this sample, this clone turned up a few times. CDR3 residues: CASSLGTGNTIYF. The CDR3 DNA reads as TGCGCCAGCAGCCTCGGCACCGGAAACACCATATATTTT. This chain joins TRBV5-1 and TRBJ1-3; D is unresolved. The CDR3 contains 13 residues. Trimming shortened V by 4 bases and J by 4 bases, and 9 bases separated the two germline ends. CDR1 and CDR2 from the germline V gene are SGHRS and YFSETQ.

The chain carries TRBV29-1 and TRBJ2-7; D possibly corresponds to TRBD1 (5 bases). CDR3 length equals 15 residues. Germline V gives CDR1 SQVTM, CDR2 ANQGSEA. V lost 2 bases, J lost 7 bases, and 21 bases lay in between. For the CDR3, the DNA is TGCAGCGTTGAAAGGCGGTTGGGCAGGGTGGGGGAGCAGTACTTC. Its protein is CSVERRLGRVGEQYF.

The V gene is TRBV6-5, the J gene TRBJ2-7; D gene unclear. The CDR3 has 11 amino acids. CDR1 MNHEY and CDR2 SVGAGI come from the germline V gene. Deletions cut 4 bases from V and 3 bases from J, with 4 bases between. The CDR3 nucleotides are TGTGCCAGCAGTTTCAACTACGAGCAGTACTTC. Translating it yields CASSFNYEQYF.

The CDR3 coding sequence is TGTGCCAGCAGCTTGGGGGGAGCCCCCTACGAGCAGTACTTC. Protein: CASSLGGAPYEQYF. The chain has TRBV7-3 and TRBJ2-7; weak D call: TRBD2 (6 bases). V lost 3 bases, J lost 2 bases, and 11 bases lay in between. The CDR3 runs 14 residues. Germline V gene lookup returns CDR1 SGHTA and CDR2 FQGTGA.

This chain connects TRBV2 to TRBJ2-1; 12 bases agree with TRBD2. Germline assignment: CDR1 SNHLY and CDR2 FYNNEI. V shed 6 bases, J shed 3 bases, and the junction held 12 bases outside the gene matches. The CDR3 is made up of 18 amino acids. This CDR3 reads CASRSSGRAGGDYNEQFF. DNA of the CDR3: TGTGCCAGCAGGTCTAGCGGGAGGGCCGGAGGGGACTACAATGAGCAGTTCTTC.

The CDR3 nucleotides are TGTGCCTGGGGGCGACAGGGGTTCTATGGCTACACCTTC. Translating gives CAWGRQGFYGYTF. J is TRBJ1-2 and V is TRBV30; 8 bases are shared with TRBD1. The CDR3 sequence is 13 residues long. Losses at the gene ends were 5 bases for V and 4 bases for J; bases not matched to a gene: 6. CDR1 is GTSNPN and CDR2 is SVGIG in the germline V gene (reference sequence).

The V gene is TRBV5-1, the J gene TRBJ2-1; TRBD2 aligns across 10 bases. V shed 0 bases, J shed 6 bases, and the junction held 6 bases outside the gene matches. From germline, CDR1 is SGHRS and CDR2 YFSETQ. CDR3 size: 16 residues. The DNA for the CDR3 is TGCGCCAGCAGCTTGGGGCTAGCGGGAGCCCCCAATGAGCAGTTCTTC. Translated, it gives CASSLGLAGAPNEQFF.

The chain combines TRBV7-3 with TRBJ2-5; 13 bases match TRBD2. CDR3 size: 14 residues. Losses at the gene ends were 4 bases for V and 5 bases for J; bases not matched to a gene: 1. CDR1 and CDR2 from the germline V gene are SGHTA and FQGTGA. The CDR3, as DNA: TGTGCCAGCAGCTCACTAGCGGGAGGGGAGACCCAGTACTTC. Its protein is CASSSLAGGETQYF. The variable domain in full, with the rest retrieved from reference TRBV7-3 and TRBJ2-5, is GAGVSQTPSNKVTEKGKYVELRCDPISGHTALYWYRQSLGQGPEFLIYFQGTGAADDSGLPNDRFFAVRPEGSVSTLKIQRTERGDSAVYLCASSSLAGGETQYFGPGTRLLVL.

Relative to its sample, this clone is large. This sequence joins TRBV30 and TRBJ1-2; D might be TRBD1 (6 bases). The V gene lost 3 bases and the J gene lost 7 bases, with 27 bases spanning the gap. The germline CDR1 and CDR2 sequences are GTSNPN and SVGIG (reference sequence). The CDR3 spans 17 residues. CDR3 protein: CAWRVSLIGGAFSGYTF. CDR3 in DNA: TGTGCCTGGAGGGTATCCTTGATCGGGGGCGCGTTTTCTGGCTACACCTTC.

The chain joins TRBV6-6 to TRBJ1-2; 9 nucleotides align to TRBD1. J gave up 8 bases and V 6 bases, and 13 bases lay outside the gene matches. The CDR3 totals 15 residues. Germline-derived CDR1 and CDR2 are MNHNY and SVGAGI (reference sequence). CDR3 coding DNA: TGTGCCAGCAGGGCGGGGGACAGGGTCATCGGAGGCTACACCTTC. Encoded protein: CASRAGDRVIGGYTF.

The chain has TRBV18 and TRBJ1-4; possible D gene TRBD1, 5 bases. Germline CDR1 KGHSH, CDR2 LQKENI. V lost 6 bases, J lost 7 bases, and 18 bases lay in between. The CDR3 is made up of 15 amino acids. The CDR3 loop is CASSVTVSGFEKLFF. The CDR3 DNA follows: TGTGCCAGCTCGGTGACAGTTTCAGGCTTTGAAAAACTGTTTTTT.

V gene TRBV7-3 combines with J gene TRBJ2-1, with D possibly TRBD2 on 6 matching bases. This CDR3 is 14 amino acids long. Germline lookup yields CDR1 SGHTA and CDR2 FQGTGA. Trimming removed 3 bases from V and 8 bases from J, with 14 bases in between. The CDR3 loop reads CASSLLGGGYEQFF. For the CDR3, the DNA is TGTGCCAGCAGCTTGTTGGGAGGTGGGTATGAGCAGTTCTTC. The variable domain in full, with the rest retrieved from reference TRBV7-3 and TRBJ2-1, is GAGVSQTPSNKVTEKGKYVELRCDPISGHTALYWYRQSLGQGPEFLIYFQGTGAADDSGLPNDRFFAVRPEGSVSTLKIQRTERGDSAVYLCASSLLGGGYEQFFGPGTRLTVL.